This T cell receptor beta chain comes out of a study of CD8 T cells in Susac syndrome. Random-hexamer reverse transcription was applied to 0.5 to 1 ug RNA. TCRdb reprocessed the immunoSEQ multiplex PCR reads via MiXCR and lists one record per CDR3 protein. This sample yields a few hundred thousand distinct CDR3 sequences, of which about 82% are seen a single time; roughly 0.21% belongs to the top ten. Germline CDR1 MNHEY, CDR2 SVGEGT. This CDR3 comprises 14 residues. V was clipped by 1 base and J by 1 base, with 4 bases between them. Sequencing was done on a sample of CD8+ T cells from PBMCs. The J gene is TRBJ2-2, the V gene TRBV6-2 or TRBV6-3, with no clear D. This TCR was sampled from a human donor with multiple sclerosis. The CDR3 DNA is TGTGCCAGCAGTTACTTCGAGAACACCGGGGAGCTGTTTTTT. Translation: CASSYFENTGELFF.